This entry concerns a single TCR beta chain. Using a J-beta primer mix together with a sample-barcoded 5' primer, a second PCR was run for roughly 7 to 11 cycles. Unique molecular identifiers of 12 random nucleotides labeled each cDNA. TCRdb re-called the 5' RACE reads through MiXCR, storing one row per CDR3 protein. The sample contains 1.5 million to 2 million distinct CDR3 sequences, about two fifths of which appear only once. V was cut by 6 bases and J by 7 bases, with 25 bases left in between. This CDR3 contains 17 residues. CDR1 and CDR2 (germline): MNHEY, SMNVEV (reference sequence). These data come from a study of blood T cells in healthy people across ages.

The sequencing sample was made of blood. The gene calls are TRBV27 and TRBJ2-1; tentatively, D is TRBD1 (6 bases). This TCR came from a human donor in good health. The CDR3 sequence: CASRQGSSLGNQNEQFF. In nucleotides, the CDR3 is TGTGCCAGCAGGCAGGGGTCCTCCCTCGGTAATCAGAATGAGCAGTTCTTC.